This T cell receptor (beta chain) is from a study of early T cells in non-severe SARS-CoV-2 infection. The wider study: The authors sequenced bulk RNA from unsorted whole blood, leaving chains unpaired.

General study findings and limits: Sequences matched to VDJdb favored anti-spike CD8 responses, while private and CD4 specificities were missed.

Attached unique molecular identifiers marked individual cDNA molecules. TCRdb recomputed calls from the 5' RACE reads with MiXCR, one row per CDR3 protein. This sample has 27,000 or so distinct CDR3 sequences, with under 7.5% found just once. In this sample, this clonotype turned up many times. No antigen is known for it. With 0 bases clipped from V and 10 bases from J, the junction kept 7 bases outside the gene matches. CDR3 length equals 15 residues. Germline lookup yields CDR1 MNHEY and CDR2 SMNVEV (reference sequence). The chain couples TRBV27 to TRBJ2-1; TRBD2 agrees at 9 bases. The receptor's source is an adult who was a healthcare worker with PCR-confirmed SARS-CoV-2 infection or an uninfected control (not recorded which). Specimen: whole blood. The CDR3 DNA sequence: TGTGCCAGCAGTTTATCGGGCGGGAGGGCTCCAGAGCAGTTCTTC. Its translation: CASSLSGGRAPEQFF.